The rows below give T cell receptor beta chains drawn from one sample of a study of beta chain features in type 1 diabetes. TCRdb keeps only in-frame clones here, not all; method: immunoSEQ multiplex PCR. This table holds about 25,000 clones, under 70% found once. The sequenced sample was stem cell memory CD4+ T cells from blood. These receptors originate from a woman in her 40s with type 1 diabetes. CDR3s include the opening cysteine and the closing phenylalanine or tryptophan. D genes are given only for firm matches. Rows may omit the clone size; those that give it use once, few, many or a size class.

J: TRBJ1-5; size: NA; D: NA; V: TRBV6-1; CDR3: CASSDQGLGSNQPQHF; DNA: TGTGCCAGCAGTGATCAGGGGCTAGGGAGCAATCAGCCCCAGCATTTT
J: TRBJ2-1; size: few; D: TRBD2; V: TRBV28; CDR3: CASSGGSIDEQFF; DNA: TGTGCCAGCAGTGGCGGGAGCATCGATGAGCAGTTCTTC
J: TRBJ1-2; size: NA; D: TRBD1; V: TRBV10-2; CDR3: CASSPRQGAYGYTF; DNA: TGCGCCAGCAGTCCGAGACAGGGGGCATATGGCTACACCTTC
J: TRBJ2-3; size: NA; D: NA; V: TRBV14; CDR3: CASSQDYSSDTQYF; DNA: TGTGCCAGCAGCCAAGATTACTCGTCGGATACGCAGTATTTT
J: TRBJ1-2; size: NA; D: TRBD1; V: TRBV7-2; CDR3: CASSPDRGTYGYTF; DNA: TGTGCCAGCAGCCCGGACAGGGGAACGTATGGCTACACCTTC
J: TRBJ1-1; size: NA; D: TRBD1; V: TRBV7-2; CDR3: CASSPGQGLVAFF; DNA: TGTGCCAGCAGCCCCGGACAGGGGTTAGTAGCTTTCTTT
J: TRBJ1-1; size: NA; D: NA; V: TRBV5-8; CDR3: CASSLGWRERNTEAFF; DNA: TGTGCCAGCAGCTTGGGGTGGCGGGAGCGAAACACTGAAGCTTTCTTT
J: TRBJ2-1; size: few; D: NA; V: TRBV7-2; CDR3: CASSLVSRDMEQFF; DNA: TGTGCCAGCAGCTTAGTCTCTAGGGACATGGAGCAGTTCTTC
J: TRBJ2-7; size: few; D: NA; V: TRBV4-3; CDR3: CASSQEIRTRFGEQYF; DNA: TGCGCCAGCAGCCAAGAGATCAGGACAAGGTTTGGGGAGCAGTACTTC
J: TRBJ1-1; size: NA; D: NA; V: TRBV7-9; CDR3: CASSPSRTMNTEAFF; DNA: TGTGCCAGCAGCCCAAGTAGGACAATGAACACTGAAGCTTTCTTT
J: TRBJ1-4; size: NA; D: NA; V: TRBV7-2; CDR3: CASSENGGRANEKLFF; DNA: TGTGCCAGCAGCGAAAACGGGGGTAGGGCTAATGAAAAACTGTTTTTT
J: TRBJ2-7; size: NA; D: NA; V: TRBV29-1; CDR3: CSVGGAHRDRAYEQYF; DNA: TGCAGCGTCGGGGGGGCCCACCGGGACAGAGCCTACGAGCAGTACTTC
J: TRBJ1-2; size: NA; D: TRBD1; V: TRBV28; CDR3: CASSQGQVNGYTF; DNA: TGTGCCAGCAGTCAGGGACAGGTTAATGGCTACACCTTC